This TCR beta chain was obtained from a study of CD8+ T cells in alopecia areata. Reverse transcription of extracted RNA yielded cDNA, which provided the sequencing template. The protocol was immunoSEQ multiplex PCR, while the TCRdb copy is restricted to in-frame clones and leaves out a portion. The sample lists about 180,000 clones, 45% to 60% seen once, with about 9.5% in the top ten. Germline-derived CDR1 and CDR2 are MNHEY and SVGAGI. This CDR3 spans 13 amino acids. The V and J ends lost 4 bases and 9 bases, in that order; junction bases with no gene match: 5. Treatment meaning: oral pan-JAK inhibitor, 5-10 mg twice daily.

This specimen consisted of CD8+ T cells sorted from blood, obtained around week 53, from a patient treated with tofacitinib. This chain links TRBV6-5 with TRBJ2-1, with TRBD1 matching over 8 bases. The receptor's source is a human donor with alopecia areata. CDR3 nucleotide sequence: TGTGCCAGCAGTTCCGGGACAGGCCCTGAGCAGTTCTTC. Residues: CASSSGTGPEQFF.